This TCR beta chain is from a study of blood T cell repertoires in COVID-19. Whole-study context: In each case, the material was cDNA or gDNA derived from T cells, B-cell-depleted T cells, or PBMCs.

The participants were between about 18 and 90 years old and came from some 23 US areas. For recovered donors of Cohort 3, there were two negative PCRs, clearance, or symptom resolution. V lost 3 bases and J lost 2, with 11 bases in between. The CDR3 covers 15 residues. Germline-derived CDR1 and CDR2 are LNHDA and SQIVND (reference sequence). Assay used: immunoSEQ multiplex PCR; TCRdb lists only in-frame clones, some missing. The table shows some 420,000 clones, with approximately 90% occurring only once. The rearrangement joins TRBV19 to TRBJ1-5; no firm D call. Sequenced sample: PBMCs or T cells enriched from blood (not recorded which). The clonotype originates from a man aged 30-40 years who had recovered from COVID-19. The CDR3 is CASSIELRGNQPQHF. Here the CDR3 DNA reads TGTGCCAGTAGTATTGAACTCCGAGGCAATCAGCCCCAGCATTTT.